This TCR beta chain was sequenced during a study of T-cell reconstitution after alpha-beta-depleted transplantation in children. Study-level findings and limits: Reports say that about two months after transplant, the alpha-beta T cells came out of several hundred graft clones that had expanded. When one year had passed after transplant, most T-cell counts and diversity came from newly produced T cells.

As for this clonotype: As yet, its antigen is unknown.

The authors prepared the TCRbeta library with unique molecular identifiers. TCRdb redid the calling of the PCR reads with MiXCR, one entry per CDR3 protein. The table includes around 490,000 distinct CDR3 sequences, about 10% detected once. This sequence was found in a female patient between 2 and 15 years old who had a stem cell transplant for aplastic anemia, so the T cells may come from the graft donor. The input for sequencing was PBMCs, mostly from graft donor cells, taken 180 days after TCRalphabeta/CD19-depleted stem cell transplant.

CDR3 loop: CASNSIADHSYNEQFF. CDR3 coding DNA: TGTGCCAGCAATTCAATAGCGGATCACTCCTACAATGAGCAGTTCTTC. The rearrangement uses TRBV28 and TRBJ2-1; D may be TRBD2 (6 bases). CDR1 and CDR2 (germline): MDHEN, SYDVKM. The germline V and J ends were trimmed by 7 bases and 0 bases, with 16 bases remaining between them. The CDR3 runs to 16 residues.